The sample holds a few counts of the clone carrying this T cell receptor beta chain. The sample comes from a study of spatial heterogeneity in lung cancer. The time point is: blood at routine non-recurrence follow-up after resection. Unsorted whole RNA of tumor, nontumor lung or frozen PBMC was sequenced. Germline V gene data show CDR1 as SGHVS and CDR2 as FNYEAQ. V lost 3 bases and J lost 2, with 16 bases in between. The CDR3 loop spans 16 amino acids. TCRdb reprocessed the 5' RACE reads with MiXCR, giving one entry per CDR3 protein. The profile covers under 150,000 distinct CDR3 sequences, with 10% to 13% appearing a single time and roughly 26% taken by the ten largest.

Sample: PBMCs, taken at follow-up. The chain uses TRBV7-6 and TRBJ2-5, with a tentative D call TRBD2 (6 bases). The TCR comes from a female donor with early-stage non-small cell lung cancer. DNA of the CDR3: TGTGCCAGCAGCTTGGGACTGCTAGGAGCACAAGAGACCCAGTACTTC. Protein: CASSLGLLGAQETQYF.